This T cell receptor beta chain was identified during a study of T-cell memory formation after mild COVID-19. Points from the study as a whole: Among clones peaking at day 37 in the second wave, SARS-CoV-2 specificity remained unconfirmed. Clones contracting across day 15 to 85 had a balanced CD4/CD8 profile; later expanding clones leaned CD4+. Some SARS-CoV-2-responding clones were already detected in memory before infection.

5'RACE primed from the constant segment yielded TCR alpha and TCR beta cDNA libraries bearing sample barcodes and UMIs. TCRdb re-analysed the 5' RACE reads in MiXCR, keeping a single row per CDR3 protein. The table has about 210,000 distinct CDR3 sequences, roughly a tenth seen once; the top ten hold 3%. This clonotype appeared a few times. Its antigen is not known. An end of the junction does not agree with germline; a read error may underlie this. The origin of this receptor is a man between 18 and 35 years old who had mild COVID-19 (a few samples of this study predate the infection). Cell type and time point are not known. Sequencing was carried out using PBMCs or a T cell subset sorted from them (not recorded which).

CDR3 region: CASSLAVAETQYF. The DNA for the CDR3 is TGTGCCAGCAGCCTAGCGGTTGCAGAGACCCAGTACTTC. J is TRBJ2-5 and V is TRBV7-9; 7 bases agree with TRBD2. The CDR3 covers 13 residues. Germline CDR1 and CDR2: SEHNR and FQNEAQ (reference sequence).